This TCR beta chain is drawn from a study of CD8+CD57+ T cells in acquired aplastic anemia. Study conclusions and caveats: There were roughly 28 CD8+ CDR3 sequences that occurred in both patients and controls. The diversity of CD8+CD57+ cells in patients was lower than that of total CD4+ and CD8+ pools.

Those patients picked for sequencing had displayed CD8+CD57+ cell expansion on flow cytometry. Additional sequencing covered CD8+CD57+ effector memory cells in 2 of 12 patients. Prior therapy had not been administered to any patient at the time of blood sampling. Bead-based CD8+CD57+ cell enrichment yielded a mean 1.6 ug DNA. On this clonotype: As yet, its antigen is unknown.

Genomic DNA provided the template from which TCR beta VDJ and CDR3 profiles were obtained. TCRdb re-analysed the reads in MiXCR, keeping a single row per CDR3 protein. The table has about 20,000 distinct CDR3 sequences, 40% seen once. The ends lost 11 bases at V and 3 bases at J; junction bases unmatched: 13. This CDR3 is 14 amino acids long. Germline V gives CDR1 MNHNY, CDR2 SVGAGI (reference sequence). This receptor was taken from a human donor with aplastic anemia. Sequenced material: CD8+CD57+ T cells sorted from PBMCs. This sample's subset: bead-enriched CD8+CD57+ effector memory T cells from SAA patients. The chain has TRBV6-6 and TRBJ2-7, with 7 bases matching TRBD2. In DNA, the CDR3 is TGTGCCTCCAAGGGAGTAGCGGGTAGCTACGAGCAGTACTTC. Its protein is CASKGVAGSYEQYF.